The present T cell receptor (beta chain) was sequenced within a study of blood T cell repertoires in COVID-19 (dated by TCRdb to about 2020). Study-wide context: The collaborator samples originated in the United States, Italy and Spain and spanned the acute and convalescent phases of COVID-19. The samples were drawn from two sources: the first 160 participants of the ongoing ImmuneRACE study, and 1,254 subjects contributed by 6 global collaborators. The material from the prospective study consisted of cDNA or gDNA derived from T cells, B-cell-depleted T cells, or PBMCs. Where HLA class I and class II types were available, the types were taken from metadata supplied by the sample provider, not from assay-based typing. Deeply sampled blood TCRbeta repertoires from subjects exposed to, actively infected with, or recovered from COVID-19 were included in the dataset. The sample metadata nearly always contained a de-identified subject ID, COVID-19 status, age in years and sex. The repertoires were made available in a free public database intended to serve as a resource for research on the immune response to SARS-CoV-2.

V is cut by 4 bases and J by 1 base, and the space between the germline ends is 14 bases. From the cysteine through the phenylalanine, the CDR3 covers 16 amino acids. Here the CDR3 DNA is all that survives: 48 bases in frame from base 1. CDR1 and CDR2 are read off the germline V gene as SGHVS and FNYEAQ. Overall results and qualifications from the work: The amount of clinical and demographic metadata varied by source and participant and was provided uncurated.

Whole blood was collected in K2EDTA tubes by collaborating institutions according to the institutions' own protocols. Collaborator samples were shipped for TCRbeta analysis as frozen whole blood, isolated PBMCs, or DNA extracted from either sample type. A word on this clone: The specificity of this receptor is unknown. It has no much larger one-base neighbor in the sample; base qualities were not kept.

TCRbeta CDR3 regions were amplified from genomic DNA using the immunoSEQ Assay, a bias-controlled multiplex PCR. Processing in the source paper ran as follows. Within the assay, amplification of reference gene primers was used to estimate how many nucleated cells each sample contained. To quantify the absolute abundance of each unique TCRbeta CDR3 rearrangement, sequence reads were collapsed and filtered. For each sample, productive Simpson clonality was calculated by taking the square root of Simpson's diversity index across productive rearrangements. Drawn from immuneACCESS, this table holds only the in-frame rearrangements with V and J called that TCRdb kept. Clones are partly lost; checked studies trace under half to an unresolved V gene and leave the rest unexplained. V and J calls and clone size follow that table, whereas D and trimming were derived from the DNA. Within this sample are just over 90,000 clones, with 85% to 90% of them counted one time only. The ten largest account for around 1.5% of the sample.

The sequence derives from a human donor with active COVID-19. The donor label of this sample is uncertain. Input material: peripheral blood. Recombination joined TRBV7-6 with TRBJ2-1; TRBD2 is possibly the D segment (6 matching bases). The CDR3: CASSYQPAGSYNEQFF. The DNA is TGTGCCAGCAGCTACCAGCCAGCGGGTTCCTACAATGAGCAGTTCTTC.